This TCR beta chain was found in a study of blood T cells in healthy people across ages. This clonotype was seen more than once but under ten times. A sample-barcoded 5' primer and a J-beta primer mix were used in a second PCR of roughly 7 to 11 cycles. TCRdb fed the 5' RACE reads into MiXCR, producing one record per CDR3 protein. The profile shows about 640,000 distinct CDR3 sequences, roughly three fifths of them singletons. This CDR3 is 14 amino acids long. Trimming at V came to 4 bases and at J to 3 bases, leaving 7 bases not matched to a gene. The germline V gene encodes CDR1 SGHRS and CDR2 YFSETQ.

The genes are TRBV5-1 and TRBJ2-7; 7 bases fit TRBD2. The clonotype comes from a man aged 55 to 69 in good health. Material: blood. Written as DNA, the CDR3 is TGCGCCAGCAGCAGCAGCGGGGCCCTCTACGAGCAGTACTTC. Residues: CASSSSGALYEQYF.